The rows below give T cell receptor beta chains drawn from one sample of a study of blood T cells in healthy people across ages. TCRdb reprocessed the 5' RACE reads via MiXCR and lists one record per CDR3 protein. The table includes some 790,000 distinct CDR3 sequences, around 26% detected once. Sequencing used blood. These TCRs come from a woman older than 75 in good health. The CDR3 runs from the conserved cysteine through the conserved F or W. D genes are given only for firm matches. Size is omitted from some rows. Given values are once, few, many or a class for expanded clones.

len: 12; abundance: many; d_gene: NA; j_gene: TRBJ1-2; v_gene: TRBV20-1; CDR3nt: TGCAGTGCTAGAGAGGTGGGGGGTGGCTACACCTTC; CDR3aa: CSAREVGGGYTF
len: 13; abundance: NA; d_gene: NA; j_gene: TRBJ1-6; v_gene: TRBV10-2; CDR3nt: TGCGCCAGCAGTGAGATGACAGGTTCACCCCTCCACTTT; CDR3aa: CASSEMTGSPLHF
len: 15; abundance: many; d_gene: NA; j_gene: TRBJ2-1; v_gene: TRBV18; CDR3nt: TGTGCCAGCCATGGACAGTCAACCTCCTACAATGAGCAGTTCTTC; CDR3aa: CASHGQSTSYNEQFF
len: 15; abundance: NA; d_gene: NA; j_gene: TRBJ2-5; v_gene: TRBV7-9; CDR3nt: TGTGCCAGCAGCTTAGCGGGGGCGGGTCAAGAGACCCAGTACTTC; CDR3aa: CASSLAGAGQETQYF
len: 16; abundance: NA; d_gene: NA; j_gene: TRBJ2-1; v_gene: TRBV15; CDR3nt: TGTGCCACCAGCAGAACCGGGACCAGCTCCTACAATGAGCAGTTCTTC; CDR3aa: CATSRTGTSSYNEQFF
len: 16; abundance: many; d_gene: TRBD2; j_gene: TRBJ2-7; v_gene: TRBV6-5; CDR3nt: TGTGCCAGCAGTTACTCCTATTCCGGGGGGGCCTACGAGCAGTACTTC; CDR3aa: CASSYSYSGGAYEQYF
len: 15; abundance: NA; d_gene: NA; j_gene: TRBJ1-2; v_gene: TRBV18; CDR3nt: TGTGCCAGCTCATCACGCGAGACAACAACCTATGGCTACACCTTC; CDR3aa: CASSSRETTTYGYTF
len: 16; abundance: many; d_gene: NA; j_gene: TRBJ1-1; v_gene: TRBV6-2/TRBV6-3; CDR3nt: TGTGCCAGCAGTTACTCCTGGAACCTCCCGAACACTGAAGCTTTCTTT; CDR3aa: CASSYSWNLPNTEAFF
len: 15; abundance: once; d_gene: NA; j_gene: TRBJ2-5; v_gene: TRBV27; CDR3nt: TGTGCCAGCAGGGGGTCGGCGGCGTACCAAGAGACCCAGTACTTC; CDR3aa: CASRGSAAYQETQYF
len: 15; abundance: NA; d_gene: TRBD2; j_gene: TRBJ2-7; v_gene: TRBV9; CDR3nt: TGTGCCAGCAGCGTAGAAGGACTAGGAATAAACGAGCAGTACTTC; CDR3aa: CASSVEGLGINEQYF
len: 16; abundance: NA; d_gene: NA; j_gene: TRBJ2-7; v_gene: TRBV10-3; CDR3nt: TGTGCCATCAGTGGTCTAGGGGGCGCGGGGACCTACGAGCAGTACTTC; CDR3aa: CAISGLGGAGTYEQYF
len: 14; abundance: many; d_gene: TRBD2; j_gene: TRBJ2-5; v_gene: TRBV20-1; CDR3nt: TGCAGTGCTCCCGGGACTAGCGGGGGGAAGACCCAGTACTTC; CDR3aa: CSAPGTSGGKTQYF
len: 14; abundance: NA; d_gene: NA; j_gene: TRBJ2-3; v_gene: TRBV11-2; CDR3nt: TGTGCCAGCAGCTTAGCGGGGACCTCAGATACGCAGTATTTT; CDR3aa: CASSLAGTSDTQYF
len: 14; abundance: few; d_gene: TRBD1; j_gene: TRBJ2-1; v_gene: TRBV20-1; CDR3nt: TGCAGTGCCGATCCAATGGGGACAGCAAATGAGCAGTTCTTC; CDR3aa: CSADPMGTANEQFF
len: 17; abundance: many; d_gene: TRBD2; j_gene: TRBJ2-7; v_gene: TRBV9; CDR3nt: TGTGCCAGCAGCGCCGGGACTAGCGGGGGGGCCGTCTACGAGCAGTACTTC; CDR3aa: CASSAGTSGGAVYEQYF
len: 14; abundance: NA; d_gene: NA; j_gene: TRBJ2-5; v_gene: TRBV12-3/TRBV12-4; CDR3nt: TGTGCCAGCAATGGGGCGCTCACGCAAGAGACCCAGTACTTC; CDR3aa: CASNGALTQETQYF
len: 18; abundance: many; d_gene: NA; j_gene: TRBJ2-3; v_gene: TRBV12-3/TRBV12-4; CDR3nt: TGTGCCAGCAGTTTAAGAGGTGGGAGGACAGGTTTAACAGATACGCAGTATTTT; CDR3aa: CASSLRGGRTGLTDTQYF
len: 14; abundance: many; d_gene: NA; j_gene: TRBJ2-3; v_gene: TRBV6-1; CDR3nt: TGTGCCAGCAGAAGGGACAAGCTGACAGATACGCAGTATTTT; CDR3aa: CASRRDKLTDTQYF
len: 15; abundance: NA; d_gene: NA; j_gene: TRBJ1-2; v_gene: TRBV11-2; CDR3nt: TGTGCCAGCAGCCTAAGTGCGAGAGGGTCCTATGGCTACACCTTC; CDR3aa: CASSLSARGSYGYTF
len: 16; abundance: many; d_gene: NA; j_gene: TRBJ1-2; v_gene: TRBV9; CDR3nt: TGTGCCAGCAGCGTAGGAGGGCAGGTCGCCGGGGATGGCTACACCTTC; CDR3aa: CASSVGGQVAGDGYTF
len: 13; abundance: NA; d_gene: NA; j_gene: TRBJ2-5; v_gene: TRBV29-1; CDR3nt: TGCAGCGTTGCGGCCCACAAAGAGTGGACCCAGTACTTC; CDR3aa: CSVAAHKEWTQYF
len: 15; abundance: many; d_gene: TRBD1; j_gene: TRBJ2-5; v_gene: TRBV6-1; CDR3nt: TGTGCCAGCAGCCCAGGACAGGCGGAGCAAGAGACCCAGTACTTC; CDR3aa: CASSPGQAEQETQYF
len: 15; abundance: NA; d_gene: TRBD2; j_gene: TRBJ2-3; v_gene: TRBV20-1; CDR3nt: TGCAGTGCTATTTTAGCGGGGGCCCCTTATAATACGCAGTATTTT; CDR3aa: CSAILAGAPYNTQYF
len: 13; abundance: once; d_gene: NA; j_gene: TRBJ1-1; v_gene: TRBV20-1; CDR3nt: TGCAGTACTAGAGAAATGAGTCATGGTGAAGCTTTCTTT; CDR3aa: CSTREMSHGEAFF
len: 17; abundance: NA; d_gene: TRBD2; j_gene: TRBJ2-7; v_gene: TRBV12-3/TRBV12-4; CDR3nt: TGCGCCAGCAGTTTAGCTGGGACTAGCGGGGGACAAGAGGCCCAGTACTTC; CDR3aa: CASSLAGTSGGQEAQYF
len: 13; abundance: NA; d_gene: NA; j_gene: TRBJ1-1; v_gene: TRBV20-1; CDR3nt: TGCAGTGCTAGAATGGTTACGAACACTGAAGCTTTCTTT; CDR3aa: CSARMVTNTEAFF
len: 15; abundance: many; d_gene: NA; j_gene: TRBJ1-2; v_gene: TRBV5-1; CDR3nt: TGCGCCAGCAGCTTGGAGTCAAAATCCAACTATGGCTACACCTTC; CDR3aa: CASSLESKSNYGYTF
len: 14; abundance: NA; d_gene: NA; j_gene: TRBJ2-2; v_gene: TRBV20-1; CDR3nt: TGCAGTGCTAGAGTGCAGGGTCGTACCGGGGAGCTGTTTTTT; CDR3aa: CSARVQGRTGELFF
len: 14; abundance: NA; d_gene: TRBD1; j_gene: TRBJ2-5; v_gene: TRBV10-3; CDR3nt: TGTGCCATCAGAGCACAGGGGCGAGAAGAGACCCAGTACTTC; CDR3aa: CAIRAQGREETQYF
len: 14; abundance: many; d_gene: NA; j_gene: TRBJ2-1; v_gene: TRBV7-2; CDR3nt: TGTGCCAGCAGCTCCAAGCTACATACAGGGGAGCAGTTCTTC; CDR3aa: CASSSKLHTGEQFF
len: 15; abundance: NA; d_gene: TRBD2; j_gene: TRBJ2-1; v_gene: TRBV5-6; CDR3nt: TGTGCCAGCAGCTTGGGGTTAGCGGGGAAATATGAGCAGTTCTTC; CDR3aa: CASSLGLAGKYEQFF
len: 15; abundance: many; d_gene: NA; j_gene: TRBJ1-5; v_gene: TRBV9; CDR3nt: TGTGCCAGCAGCGTAGGGGGGGACATTTATCAGCCCCAGCATTTT; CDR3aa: CASSVGGDIYQPQHF
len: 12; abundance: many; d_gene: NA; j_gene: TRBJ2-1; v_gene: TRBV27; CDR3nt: TGTGCCAGCAGTTTAAGGGGCCTTGGGCAGTTCTTC; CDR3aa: CASSLRGLGQFF
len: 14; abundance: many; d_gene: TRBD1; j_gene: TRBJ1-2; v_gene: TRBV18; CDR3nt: TGTGCCAGCTCTCCAACAGGGGCGTACGATGGCTACACCTTC; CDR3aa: CASSPTGAYDGYTF
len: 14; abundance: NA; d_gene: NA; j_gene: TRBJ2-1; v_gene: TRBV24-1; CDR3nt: TGTGCCACCAGTGATCAGCAGGGTTACAATGAGCGGTTCTTC; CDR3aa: CATSDQQGYNERFF
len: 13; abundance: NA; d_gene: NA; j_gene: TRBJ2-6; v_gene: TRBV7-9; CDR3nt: TGTGCCAGCAGGGTAGGGGGGGCCAACGTCCTGACTTTC; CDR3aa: CASRVGGANVLTF
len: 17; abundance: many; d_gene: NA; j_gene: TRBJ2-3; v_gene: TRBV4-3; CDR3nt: TGCGCCAGCAGCCAAGGGATGCGGGGGCCCTACACAGATACGCAGTATTTT; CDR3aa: CASSQGMRGPYTDTQYF
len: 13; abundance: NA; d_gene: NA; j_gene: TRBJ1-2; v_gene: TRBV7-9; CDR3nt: TGTGCCAGCAGCTTAGTAACCCAGGGTGGCTACACCTTC; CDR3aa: CASSLVTQGGYTF
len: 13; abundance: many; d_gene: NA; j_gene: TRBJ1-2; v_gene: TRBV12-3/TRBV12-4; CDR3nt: TGTGCCAGCAGTTTATCAGGAGTCTATGGCTACACCTTC; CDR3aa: CASSLSGVYGYTF
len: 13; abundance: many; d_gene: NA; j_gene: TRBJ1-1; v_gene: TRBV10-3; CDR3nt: TGTGCCATCAGTGGGGGTTTGAACACTGAAGCTTTCTTT; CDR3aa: CAISGGLNTEAFF
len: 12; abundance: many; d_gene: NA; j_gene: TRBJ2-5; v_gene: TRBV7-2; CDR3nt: TGTGCCAGCAGCTTAGTCTCGGAGACCCAGTACTTC; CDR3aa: CASSLVSETQYF
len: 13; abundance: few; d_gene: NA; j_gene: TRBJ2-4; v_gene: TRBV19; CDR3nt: TGTGCCAGTAGTATAGCGGCTAAAAACATTCAGTACTTC; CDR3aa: CASSIAAKNIQYF
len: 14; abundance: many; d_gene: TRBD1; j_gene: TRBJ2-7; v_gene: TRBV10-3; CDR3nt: TGTGCCATCAGTGACCGACAGGGGAGCTACGAGCAGTACTTC; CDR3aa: CAISDRQGSYEQYF
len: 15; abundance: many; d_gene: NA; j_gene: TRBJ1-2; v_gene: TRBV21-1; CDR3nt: TGTGCCAGCAGCACTAAATCCCGGAGCAACTATGGCTACACCTTC; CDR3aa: CASSTKSRSNYGYTF
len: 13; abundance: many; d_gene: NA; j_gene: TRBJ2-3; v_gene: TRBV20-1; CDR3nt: TGCAGTGCTCGTCTAGGAGGGGTAGTCGCGCAGTATTTT; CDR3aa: CSARLGGVVAQYF
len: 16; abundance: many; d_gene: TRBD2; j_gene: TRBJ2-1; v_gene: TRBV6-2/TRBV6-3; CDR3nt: TGTGCCAGCAGTTTCAGCGGGGGGGGACGGGGGAATGAGCAGTTCTTC; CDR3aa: CASSFSGGGRGNEQFF
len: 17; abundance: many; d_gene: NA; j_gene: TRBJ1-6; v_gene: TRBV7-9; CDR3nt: TGTGCCAGCAGCTCTAGTGGGACGGCTGCTTATAATTCACCCCTCCACTTT; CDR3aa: CASSSSGTAAYNSPLHF
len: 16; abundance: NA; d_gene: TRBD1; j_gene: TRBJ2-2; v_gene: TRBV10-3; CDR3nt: TGTGCCATCAGCCTTGGACAGGGGGCGAACACCGGGGAGCTGTTTTTT; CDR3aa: CAISLGQGANTGELFF
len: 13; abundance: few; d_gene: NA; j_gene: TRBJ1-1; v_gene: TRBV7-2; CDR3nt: TGTGCCAGCAGCTTAGACAGCGTTACGGGGGCTTTCTTT; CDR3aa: CASSLDSVTGAFF
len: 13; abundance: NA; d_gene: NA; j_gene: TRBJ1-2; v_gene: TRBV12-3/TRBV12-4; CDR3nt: TGTGCCAGCAGTTCGGCCGGTAGCGATGGCTACACCTTC; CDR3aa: CASSSAGSDGYTF
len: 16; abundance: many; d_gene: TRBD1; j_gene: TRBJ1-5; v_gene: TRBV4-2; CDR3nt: TGTGCCAGCAGCCGAACCGGGACAGCGGGCGGTCAGCCCCAGCATTTT; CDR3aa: CASSRTGTAGGQPQHF
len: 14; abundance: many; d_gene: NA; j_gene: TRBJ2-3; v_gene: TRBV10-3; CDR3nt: TGTGCCATCAGGCCCGGTAGCCTCACAGATACGCAGTATTTT; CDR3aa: CAIRPGSLTDTQYF
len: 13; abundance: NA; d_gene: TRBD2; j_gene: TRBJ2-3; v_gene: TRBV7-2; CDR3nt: TGTGCCAGCAGCCGGACTAGCGGGAACACGCAGTATTTT; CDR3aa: CASSRTSGNTQYF
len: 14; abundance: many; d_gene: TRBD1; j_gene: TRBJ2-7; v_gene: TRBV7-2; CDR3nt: TGTGCCAGCAGCTTAGGGGCAGGGGGCCTCGAGCAGTACTTC; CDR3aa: CASSLGAGGLEQYF
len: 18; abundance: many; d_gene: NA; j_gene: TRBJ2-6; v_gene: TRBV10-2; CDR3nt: TGCGCCAGCAGTGTGGGGGAGTGGACCTTCTCTGGGGCCAACGTCCTGACTTTC; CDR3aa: CASSVGEWTFSGANVLTF
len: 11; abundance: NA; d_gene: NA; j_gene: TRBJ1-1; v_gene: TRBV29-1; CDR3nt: TGCAGCGCCCCTCCCCGGCTTGGGGCTTTCTTT; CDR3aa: CSAPPRLGAFF
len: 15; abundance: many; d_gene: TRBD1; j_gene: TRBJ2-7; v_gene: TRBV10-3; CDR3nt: TGTGCCATCAGTGAGGGGACAGGTCAGTTTCACGAGCAGTACTTC; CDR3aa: CAISEGTGQFHEQYF
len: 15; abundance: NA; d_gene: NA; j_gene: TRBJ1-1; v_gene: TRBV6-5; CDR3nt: TGTGCCAGCATAAACAACAGGGCCCTTAAAACTGAAGCTTTCTTT; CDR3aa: CASINNRALKTEAFF